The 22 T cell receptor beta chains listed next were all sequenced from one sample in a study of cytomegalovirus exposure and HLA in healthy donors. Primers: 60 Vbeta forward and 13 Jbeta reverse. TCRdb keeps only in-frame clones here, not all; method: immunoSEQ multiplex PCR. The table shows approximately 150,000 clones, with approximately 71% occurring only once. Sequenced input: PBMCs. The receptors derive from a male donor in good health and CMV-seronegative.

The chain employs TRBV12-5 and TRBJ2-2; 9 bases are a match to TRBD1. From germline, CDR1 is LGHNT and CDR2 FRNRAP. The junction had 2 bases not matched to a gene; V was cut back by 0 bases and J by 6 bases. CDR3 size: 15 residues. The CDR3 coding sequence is TGTGCTAGTGGTTTGGTGGACAGGGGTCCCGGGGAGCTGTTTTTT. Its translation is CASGLVDRGPGELFF.

The CDR3 coding sequence is TGTGCCAGCAGACGACGGGACATACAAGAGACCCAGTACTTC. Amino acid sequence: CASRRRDIQETQYF. The rearrangement joins TRBV5-8 to TRBJ2-5; TRBD1 is a possible D gene (6 bases). Germline V gene data show CDR1 as SGHTS and CDR2 as YDEGEE. Trimming cost V 5 bases and J 2 bases, with 13 bases left between them. CDR3 length: 14 residues.

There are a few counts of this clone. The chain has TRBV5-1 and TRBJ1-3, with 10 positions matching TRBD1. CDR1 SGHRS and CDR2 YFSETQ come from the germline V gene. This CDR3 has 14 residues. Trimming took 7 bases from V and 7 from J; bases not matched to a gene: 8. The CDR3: CASGPGQGGNTIYF. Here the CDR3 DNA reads TGCGCCAGCGGCCCCGGACAGGGGGGCAACACCATATATTTT.

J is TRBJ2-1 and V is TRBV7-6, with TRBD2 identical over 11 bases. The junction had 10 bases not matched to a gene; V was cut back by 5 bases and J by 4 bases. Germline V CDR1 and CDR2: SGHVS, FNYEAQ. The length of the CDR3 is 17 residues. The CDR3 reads CASSTGTSGGGYNEQFF. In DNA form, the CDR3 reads TGTGCCAGCAGCACCGGGACTAGCGGAGGGGGGTACAATGAGCAGTTCTTC.

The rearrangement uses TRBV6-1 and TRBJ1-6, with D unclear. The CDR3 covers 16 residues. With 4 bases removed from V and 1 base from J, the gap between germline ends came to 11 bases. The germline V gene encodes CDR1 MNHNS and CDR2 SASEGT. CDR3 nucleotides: TGTGCCAGCAGTGTGGGCAGCGGGTCCTATAATTCACCCCTCCACTTT. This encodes CASSVGSGSYNSPLHF.

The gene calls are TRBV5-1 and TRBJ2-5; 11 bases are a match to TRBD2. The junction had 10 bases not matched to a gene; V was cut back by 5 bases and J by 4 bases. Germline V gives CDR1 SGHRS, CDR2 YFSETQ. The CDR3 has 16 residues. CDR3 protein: CASSSTTSGGVETQYF. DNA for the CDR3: TGCGCCAGCAGTTCCACTACTAGCGGGGGAGTAGAGACCCAGTACTTC. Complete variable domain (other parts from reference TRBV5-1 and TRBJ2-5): KAGVTQTPRYLIKTRGQQVTLSCSPISGHRSVSWYQQTPGQGLQFLFEYFSETQRNKGNFPGRFSGRQFSNSRSEMNVSTLELGDSALYLCASSSTTSGGVETQYFGPGTRLLVL.

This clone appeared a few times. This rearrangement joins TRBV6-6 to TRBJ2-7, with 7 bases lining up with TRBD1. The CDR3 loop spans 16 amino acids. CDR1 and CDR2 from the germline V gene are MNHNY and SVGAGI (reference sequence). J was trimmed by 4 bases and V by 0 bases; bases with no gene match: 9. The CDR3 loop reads CASSYSRAGTEYEQYF. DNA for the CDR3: TGTGCCAGCAGTTACTCGAGAGCCGGGACAGAATACGAGCAGTACTTC.

CDR3 nucleotide sequence: TGCGCCAGCAGCTCGGGACTCCACGAGCAGTACTTC. This gives the protein CASSSGLHEQYF. The chain couples TRBV5-1 to TRBJ2-7; D possibly corresponds to TRBD2 (6 bases). Germline CDR1 reads SGHRS; CDR2 reads YFSETQ. This CDR3 comprises 12 residues. Trimming cost V 3 bases and J 5 bases, with 9 bases left between them. Looking up the rest from reference TRBV5-1 and TRBJ2-7 gives the full variable domain: KAGVTQTPRYLIKTRGQQVTLSCSPISGHRSVSWYQQTPGQGLQFLFEYFSETQRNKGNFPGRFSGRQFSNSRSEMNVSTLELGDSALYLCASSSGLHEQYFGPGTRLTVT.

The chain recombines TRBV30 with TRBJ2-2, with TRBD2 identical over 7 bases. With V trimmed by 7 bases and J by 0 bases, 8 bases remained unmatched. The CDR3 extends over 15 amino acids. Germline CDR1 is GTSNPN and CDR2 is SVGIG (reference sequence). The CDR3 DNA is TGTGCCTACCGGGACTACAACTCGAACACCGGGGAGCTGTTTTTT. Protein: CAYRDYNSNTGELFF. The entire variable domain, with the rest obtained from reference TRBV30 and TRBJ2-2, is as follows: SQTIHQWPATLVQPVGSPLSLECTVEGTSNPNLYWYRQAAGRGLQLLFYSVGIGQISSEVPQNLSASRPQDRQFILSSKKLLLSDSGFYLCAYRDYNSNTGELFFGEGSRLTVL.

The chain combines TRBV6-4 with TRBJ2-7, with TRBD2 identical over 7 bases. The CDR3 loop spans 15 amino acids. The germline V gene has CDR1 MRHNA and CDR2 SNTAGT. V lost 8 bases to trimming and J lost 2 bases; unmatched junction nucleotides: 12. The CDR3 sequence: CASSLESSGPYEQYF. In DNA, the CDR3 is TGTGCCAGCTCTTTGGAGTCTAGCGGCCCCTACGAGCAGTACTTC.

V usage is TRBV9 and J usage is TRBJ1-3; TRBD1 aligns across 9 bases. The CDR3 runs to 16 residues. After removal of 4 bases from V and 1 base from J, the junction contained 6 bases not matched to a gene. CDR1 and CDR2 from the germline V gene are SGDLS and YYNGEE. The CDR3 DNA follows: TGTGCCAGCAGCCCCCGAGGACAGGGGTCTGGAAACACCATATATTTT. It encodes CASSPRGQGSGNTIYF.

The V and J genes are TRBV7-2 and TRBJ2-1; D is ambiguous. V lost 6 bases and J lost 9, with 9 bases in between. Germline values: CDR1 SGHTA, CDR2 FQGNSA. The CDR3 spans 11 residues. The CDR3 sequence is CASSYSTEQFF. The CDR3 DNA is TGTGCCAGCAGTTACAGCACTGAGCAGTTCTTC.

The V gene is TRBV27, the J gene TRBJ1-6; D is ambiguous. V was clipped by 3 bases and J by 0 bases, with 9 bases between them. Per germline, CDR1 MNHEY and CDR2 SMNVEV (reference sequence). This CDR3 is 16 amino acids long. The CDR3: CASSLSESSYNSPLHF. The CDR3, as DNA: TGTGCCAGCAGTTTGAGCGAGAGCTCCTATAATTCACCCCTCCACTTT.

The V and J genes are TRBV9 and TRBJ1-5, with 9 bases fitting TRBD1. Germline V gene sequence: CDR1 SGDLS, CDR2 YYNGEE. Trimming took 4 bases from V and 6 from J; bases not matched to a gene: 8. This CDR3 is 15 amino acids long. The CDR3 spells CASSPTDRGGQPQHF. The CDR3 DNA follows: TGTGCCAGCAGCCCGACTGACAGGGGGGGTCAGCCCCAGCATTTT.

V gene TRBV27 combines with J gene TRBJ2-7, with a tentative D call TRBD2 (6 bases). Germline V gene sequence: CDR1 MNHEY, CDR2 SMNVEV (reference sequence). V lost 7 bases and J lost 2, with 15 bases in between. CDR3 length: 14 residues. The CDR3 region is CASIISAGAYEQYF. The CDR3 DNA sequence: TGTGCCAGCATTATTTCAGCGGGTGCCTACGAGCAGTACTTC.

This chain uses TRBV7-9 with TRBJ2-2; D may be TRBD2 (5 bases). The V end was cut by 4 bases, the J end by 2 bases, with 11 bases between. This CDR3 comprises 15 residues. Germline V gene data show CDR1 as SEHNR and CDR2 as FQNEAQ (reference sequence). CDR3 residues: CASSSASGNTGELFF. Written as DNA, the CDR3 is TGTGCCAGCAGCTCCGCCAGCGGAAACACCGGGGAGCTGTTTTTT.

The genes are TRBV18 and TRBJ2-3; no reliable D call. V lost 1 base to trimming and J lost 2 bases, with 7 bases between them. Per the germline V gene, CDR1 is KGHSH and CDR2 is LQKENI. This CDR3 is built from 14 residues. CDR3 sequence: CASSPLDNTDTQYF. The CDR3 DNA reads TGTGCCAGCTCACCACTAGATAACACAGATACGCAGTATTTT.

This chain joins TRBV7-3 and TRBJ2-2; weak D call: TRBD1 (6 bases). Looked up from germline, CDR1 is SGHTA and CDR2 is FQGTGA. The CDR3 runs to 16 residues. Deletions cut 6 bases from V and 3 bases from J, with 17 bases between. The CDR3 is CASSLGQGIDTGELFF. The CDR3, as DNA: TGTGCCAGCAGTCTCGGTCAGGGGATTGACACCGGGGAGCTGTTTTTT.

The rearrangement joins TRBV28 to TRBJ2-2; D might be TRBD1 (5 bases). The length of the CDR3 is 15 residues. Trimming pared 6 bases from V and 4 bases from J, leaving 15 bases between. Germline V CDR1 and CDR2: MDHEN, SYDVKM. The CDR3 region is CASRRFEQATGELFF. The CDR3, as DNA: TGTGCCAGCAGAAGGTTTGAACAGGCCACCGGGGAGCTGTTTTTT.

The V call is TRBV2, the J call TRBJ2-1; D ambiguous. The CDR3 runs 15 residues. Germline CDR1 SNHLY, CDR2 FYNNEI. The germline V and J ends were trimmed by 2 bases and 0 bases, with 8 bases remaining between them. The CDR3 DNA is TGTGCCAGCAGTGAAAGCGTTAGCTCCTACAATGAGCAGTTCTTC. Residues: CASSESVSSYNEQFF.

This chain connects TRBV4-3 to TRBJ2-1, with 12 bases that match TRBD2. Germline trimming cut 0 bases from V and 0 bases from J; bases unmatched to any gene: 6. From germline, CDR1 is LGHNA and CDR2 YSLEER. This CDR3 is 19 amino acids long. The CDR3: CASSQEVASGGGSYNEQFF. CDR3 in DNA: TGCGCCAGCAGCCAAGAAGTCGCTAGCGGGGGGGGCTCCTACAATGAGCAGTTCTTC.

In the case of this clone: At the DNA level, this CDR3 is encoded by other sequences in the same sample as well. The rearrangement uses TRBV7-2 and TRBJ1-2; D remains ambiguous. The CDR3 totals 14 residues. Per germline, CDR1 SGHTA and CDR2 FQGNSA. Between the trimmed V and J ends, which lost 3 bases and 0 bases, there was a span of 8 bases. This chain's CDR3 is CASSFHGANYGYTF. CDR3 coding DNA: TGTGCCAGCAGCTTTCACGGAGCTAACTATGGCTACACCTTC.